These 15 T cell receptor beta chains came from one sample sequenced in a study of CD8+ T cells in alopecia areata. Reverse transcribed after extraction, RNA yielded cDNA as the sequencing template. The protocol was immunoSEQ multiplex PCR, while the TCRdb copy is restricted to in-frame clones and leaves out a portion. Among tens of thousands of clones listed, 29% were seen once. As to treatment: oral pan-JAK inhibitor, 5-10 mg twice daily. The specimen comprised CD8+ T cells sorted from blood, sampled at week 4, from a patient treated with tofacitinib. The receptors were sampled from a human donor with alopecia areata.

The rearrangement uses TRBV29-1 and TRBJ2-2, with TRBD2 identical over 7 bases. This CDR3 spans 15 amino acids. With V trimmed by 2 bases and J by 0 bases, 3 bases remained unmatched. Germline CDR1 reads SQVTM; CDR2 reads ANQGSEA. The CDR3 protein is CSVESGNSNTGELFF. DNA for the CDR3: TGCAGCGTTGAAAGCGGGAACTCGAACACCGGGGAGCTGTTTTTT.

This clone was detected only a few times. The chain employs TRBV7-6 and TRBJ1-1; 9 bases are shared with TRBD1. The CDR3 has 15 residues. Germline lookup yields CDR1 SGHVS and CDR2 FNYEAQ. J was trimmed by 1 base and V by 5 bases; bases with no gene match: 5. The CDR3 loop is CASSLGQGGNTEAFF. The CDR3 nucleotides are TGTGCCAGCAGCCTGGGACAGGGAGGGAACACTGAAGCTTTCTTT.

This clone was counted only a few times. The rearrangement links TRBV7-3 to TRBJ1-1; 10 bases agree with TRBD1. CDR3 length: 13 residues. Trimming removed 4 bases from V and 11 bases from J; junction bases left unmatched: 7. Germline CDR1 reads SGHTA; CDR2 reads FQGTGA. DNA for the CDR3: TGTGCCAGCAGCTCCTCCGGGACAGGGGAGGCTTTCTTT. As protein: CASSSSGTGEAFF.

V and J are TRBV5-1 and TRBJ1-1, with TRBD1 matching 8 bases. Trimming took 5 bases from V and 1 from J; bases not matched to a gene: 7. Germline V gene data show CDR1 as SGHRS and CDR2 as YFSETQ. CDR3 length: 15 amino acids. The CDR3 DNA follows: TGCGCCAGCAGTTTCACAGGGGGTGAGAACACTGAAGCTTTCTTT. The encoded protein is CASSFTGGENTEAFF.

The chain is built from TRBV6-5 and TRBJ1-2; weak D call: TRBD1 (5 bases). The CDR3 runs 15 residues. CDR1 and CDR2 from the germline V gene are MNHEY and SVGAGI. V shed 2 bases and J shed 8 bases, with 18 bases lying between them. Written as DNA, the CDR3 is TGTGCCAGCAGTTACCGCTTGGGGGAATCGGGCGGCTACACCTTC. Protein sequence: CASSYRLGESGGYTF.

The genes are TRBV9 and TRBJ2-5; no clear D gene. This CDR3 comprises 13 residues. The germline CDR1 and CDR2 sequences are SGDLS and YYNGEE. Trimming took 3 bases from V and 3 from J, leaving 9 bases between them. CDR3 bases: TGTGCCAGCAGCGGGCTAAGGGAAGAGACCCAGTACTTC. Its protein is CASSGLREETQYF.

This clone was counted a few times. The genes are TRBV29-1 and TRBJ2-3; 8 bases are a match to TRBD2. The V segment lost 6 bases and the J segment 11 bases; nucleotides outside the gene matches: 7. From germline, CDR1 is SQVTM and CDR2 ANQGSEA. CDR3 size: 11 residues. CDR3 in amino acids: CSVPGSGRQYF. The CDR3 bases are TGCAGCGTGCCTGGGAGCGGGAGGCAGTATTTT.

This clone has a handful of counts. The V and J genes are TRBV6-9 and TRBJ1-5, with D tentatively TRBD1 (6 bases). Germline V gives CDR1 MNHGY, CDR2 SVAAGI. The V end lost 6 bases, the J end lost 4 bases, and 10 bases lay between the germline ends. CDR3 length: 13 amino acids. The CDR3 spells CASSVQGNQPQHF. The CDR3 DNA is TGTGCCAGCAGCGTACAGGGAAATCAGCCCCAGCATTTT.

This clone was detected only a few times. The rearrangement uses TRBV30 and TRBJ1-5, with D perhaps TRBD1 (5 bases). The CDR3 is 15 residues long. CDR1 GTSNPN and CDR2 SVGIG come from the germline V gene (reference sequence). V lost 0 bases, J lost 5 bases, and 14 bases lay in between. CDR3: CAWSVRQGRDQPQHF. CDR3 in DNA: TGTGCCTGGAGTGTACGTCAGGGCCGAGATCAGCCCCAGCATTTT.

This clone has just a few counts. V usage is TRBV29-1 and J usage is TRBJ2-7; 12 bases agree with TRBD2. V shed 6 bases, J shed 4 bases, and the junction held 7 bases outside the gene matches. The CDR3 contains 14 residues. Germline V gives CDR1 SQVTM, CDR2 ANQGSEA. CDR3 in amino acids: CSVKTSGSRYEQYF. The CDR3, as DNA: TGCAGCGTAAAGACTAGCGGGAGCAGGTACGAGCAGTACTTC.

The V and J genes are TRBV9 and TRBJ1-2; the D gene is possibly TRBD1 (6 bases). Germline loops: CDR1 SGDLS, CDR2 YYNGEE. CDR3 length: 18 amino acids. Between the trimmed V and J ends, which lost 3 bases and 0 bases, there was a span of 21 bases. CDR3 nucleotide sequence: TGTGCCAGCAGCGCGGAGGTGGGGGCAGACGTTTCTAACTATGGCTACACCTTC. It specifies CASSAEVGADVSNYGYTF.

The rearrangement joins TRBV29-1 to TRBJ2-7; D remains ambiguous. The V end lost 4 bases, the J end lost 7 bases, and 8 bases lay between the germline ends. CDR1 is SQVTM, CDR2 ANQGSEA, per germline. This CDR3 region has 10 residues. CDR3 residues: CSVGSREQYF. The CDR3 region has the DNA TGCAGCGTTGGGTCGAGGGAGCAGTACTTC.

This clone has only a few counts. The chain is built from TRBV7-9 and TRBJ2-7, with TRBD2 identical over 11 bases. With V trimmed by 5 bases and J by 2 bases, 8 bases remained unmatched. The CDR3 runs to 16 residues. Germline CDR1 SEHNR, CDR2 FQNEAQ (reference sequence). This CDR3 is CASSLSSGRSTYEQYF. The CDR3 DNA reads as TGTGCCAGCAGCCTTTCTAGCGGGAGGTCCACCTACGAGCAGTACTTC.

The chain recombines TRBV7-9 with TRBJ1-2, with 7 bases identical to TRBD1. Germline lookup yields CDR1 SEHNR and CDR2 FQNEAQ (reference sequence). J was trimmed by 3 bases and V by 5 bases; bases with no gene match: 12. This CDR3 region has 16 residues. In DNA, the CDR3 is TGTGCCAGCAGCCCGCTAGACAGGGAAGGATACTATGGCTACACCTTC. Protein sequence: CASSPLDREGYYGYTF.

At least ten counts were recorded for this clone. The CDR3 DNA sequence: TGTGCCAGCAGTCCAACAGGGGGCGATCAGCCCCAGCATTTT. This gives the protein CASSPTGGDQPQHF. This rearrangement joins TRBV27 to TRBJ1-5; TRBD1 aligns across 9 bases. The CDR3 is 14 amino acids. V shed 5 bases, J shed 5 bases, and the junction held 4 bases outside the gene matches. Per germline, CDR1 MNHEY and CDR2 SMNVEV (reference sequence).